The T cell receptor beta chain under discussion was sequenced for a study of shared clonotypes between healthy human individuals. General study results and limits: In general, naive subsets displayed greater estimated richness than memory subsets did. With four donors compared, 5% to 5.5% of naive CD4 clonotypes were shared.

Trimming removed 0 bases from V and 0 bases from J, with 5 bases in between. CDR1 is SGHTA, CDR2 FQGNSA, per germline. CDR3 length: 14 residues. A deep-level run was used for the assay. Each sorted subset replicate got 200 ng genomic DNA, about 33,000 genomes. Sequenced by immunoSEQ multiplex PCR; TCRdb stores in-frame clones only, minus some. The sample contains roughly 1,800,000 clones, about 95% of which appear only once. On this clone itself: Its target is not known.

CD8 cells classed as naive were CD45RO-negative and positively selected for CCR7, excluding terminally differentiated effector memory CD45RA+ cells. The sample consisted of naive CD8+ T cells sorted from blood. This receptor was identified in a man between 18 and 29 years old in good health. The J gene is TRBJ1-2, the V gene TRBV7-2; D gene ambiguous. The CDR3 DNA reads as TGTGCCAGCAGCTTAGCGGGGACTAACTATGGCTACACCTTC. It yields the protein CASSLAGTNYGYTF.